Listed below are T cell receptor beta chains from one sample, sequenced in a study of regulatory T cells in long-lasting Graves disease. TCRdb re-analysed the multiplex PCR reads in MiXCR, keeping a single row per CDR3 protein. The data contain 550,000 to 600,000 distinct CDR3 sequences, around 16% of them singletons. The same data also contributed to another study, on T cells in Graves' hyperthyroidism and ophthalmopathy.

This specimen was peripheral blood mononuclear cells (PBMCs), taken at new diagnosis, from a patient treated with antithyroid drugs. Receptors originate from a man younger than 30 with Graves disease. Both conserved end residues are part of each CDR3. The D gene is left open where the match is weak. Clone size appears in some rows only: once, few, many, or a class for an expanded clone.

CDR3	DNA	V	J	D	size
CASSQELALSYEQYF	TGTGCCAGCAGCCAAGAACTAGCTCTCTCCTACGAGCAGTACTTC	TRBV3-1	TRBJ2-7	-	many
CSVVRQGRGGYEQFF	TGCAGCGTTGTGCGGCAGGGACGAGGGGGATATGAGCAGTTCTTC	TRBV29-1	TRBJ2-1	-	many
CATSEAPGQGPHEQYF	TGTGCCACCAGTGAGGCTCCGGGACAGGGACCCCACGAGCAGTACTTC	TRBV24-1	TRBJ2-7	TRBD1	-
CASSESMARTGARTQYF	TGCGCCAGCAGTGAGTCGATGGCGCGGACTGGGGCGAGGACGCAGTATTTT	TRBV10-2	TRBJ2-3	-	many
CASSLGIGSPLHF	TGTGCCAGCAGCCTAGGGATCGGTTCACCCCTCCACTTT	TRBV14	TRBJ1-6	-	few
CASRRQGIDGYTF	TGTGCCAGTAGGAGACAGGGTATCGATGGCTACACCTTC	TRBV19	TRBJ1-2	TRBD1	-
CAIRRGSGGTEAFF	TGTGCCATCAGGCGGGGATCGGGGGGCACTGAAGCTTTCTTT	TRBV10-3	TRBJ1-1	-	-
CASSFGYKVEQYF	TGTGCCAGCAGTTTCGGTTATAAAGTCGAGCAGTACTTC	TRBV12-3/TRBV12-4	TRBJ2-7	-	-
CASSVFGGSGANVLTF	TGTGCCAGCAGTGTTTTCGGGGGCTCTGGGGCCAACGTCCTGACTTTC	TRBV6-2/TRBV6-3	TRBJ2-6	-	few
CASSRSQGMGYEQYF	TGTGCCAGCAGCCGGTCCCAGGGAATGGGATACGAGCAGTACTTC	TRBV11-1	TRBJ2-7	-	many
CASGLVQGGDVNEQFF	TGTGCTAGTGGTTTGGTACAGGGAGGGGATGTCAATGAGCAGTTCTTC	TRBV12-5	TRBJ2-1	-	many
CASSLHRENSGNTIYF	TGTGCCAGCAGCTTACACAGGGAGAACTCTGGAAACACCATATATTTT	TRBV11-2	TRBJ1-3	-	-
CASSGRGGNTEAFF	TGTGCCAGCAGCGGAAGGGGGGGAAATACTGAAGCTTTCTTT	TRBV27	TRBJ1-1	-	few
CASSHGTSAGGELFF	TGTGCCAGCAGCCATGGGACTAGCGCGGGCGGGGAGCTGTTTTTT	TRBV3-1	TRBJ2-2	TRBD2	-
CASSLGGTGNIQYF	TGCGCCAGCAGCCTAGGGGGGACGGGAAACATTCAGTACTTC	TRBV5-1	TRBJ2-4	-	-
CSRRDGGSQFF	TGCAGCCGGCGGGATGGTGGTTCGCAGTTCTTC	TRBV29-1	TRBJ2-1	-	-
CASSVHGATNEKLFF	TGTGCCAGCAGCGTCCACGGTGCAACTAATGAAAAACTGTTTTTT	TRBV11-2	TRBJ1-4	-	few
CASSLRGLNEKLFF	TGTGCCAGCAGTTTAAGGGGGCTTAATGAAAAACTGTTTTTT	TRBV12-3/TRBV12-4	TRBJ1-4	TRBD1	many
CASSAGTGAYGYTF	TGTGCCAGCAGTGCGGGGACAGGGGCTTATGGCTACACCTTC	TRBV27	TRBJ1-2	TRBD1	few
CASTTGTGRTGELFF	TGCGCCAGCACAACCGGGACAGGGCGCACCGGGGAGCTGTTTTTT	TRBV5-1	TRBJ2-2	TRBD1	-
CASSFSGIATDTQYF	TGTGCCAGCAGCTTTAGCGGGATAGCCACAGATACGCAGTATTTT	TRBV11-2	TRBJ2-3	TRBD2	many
CASSNRQGVDTGELFF	TGTGCCAGCAGCAACCGACAGGGGGTGGACACCGGGGAGCTGTTTTTT	TRBV7-6	TRBJ2-2	TRBD1	-
CASSEANRNTGELFF	TGCGCCAGCAGTGAGGCAAATCGGAACACCGGGGAGCTGTTTTTT	TRBV10-2	TRBJ2-2	-	-
CASSRRGANEKLFF	TGTGCCAGCAGCCGGAGGGGGGCTAATGAAAAACTGTTTTTT	TRBV9	TRBJ1-4	-	-
CSARDFRDGQGGNIQYF	TGCAGTGCTAGAGATTTTAGGGATGGACAGGGGGGAAACATTCAGTACTTC	TRBV20-1	TRBJ2-4	TRBD1	-
CSAIGRAGNTDTQYF	TGCAGTGCTATCGGGAGGGCCGGGAACACAGATACGCAGTATTTT	TRBV20-1	TRBJ2-3	TRBD2	many
CAISQTGASNQPQHF	TGTGCCATCAGTCAGACAGGGGCAAGCAATCAGCCCCAGCATTTT	TRBV10-3	TRBJ1-5	TRBD1	few
CASSGTNTDTQYF	TGTGCCAGCAGCGGGACCAACACAGATACGCAGTATTTT	TRBV9	TRBJ2-3	-	many
CASSFRFGLAGISYEQYF	TGTGCCAGCAGTTTTAGGTTCGGACTAGCGGGTATCTCCTACGAGCAGTACTTC	TRBV28	TRBJ2-7	TRBD2	many
CASMEERSSPLHF	TGTGCCAGCATGGAGGAACGGAGTTCACCCCTCCACTTT	TRBV6-1	TRBJ1-6	-	few
CASSYYGLAEYYEQYF	TGTGCCAGCAGTTACTACGGACTAGCGGAGTACTACGAGCAGTACTTC	TRBV6-2/TRBV6-3	TRBJ2-7	TRBD2	many
CASSQDPVSSDTQYF	TGTGCCAGCAGCCAAGATCCAGTTTCTTCAGATACGCAGTATTTT	TRBV3-1	TRBJ2-3	-	many
CASSSTHRGAETQYF	TGTGCCAGCAGTTCCACCCACAGGGGCGCCGAGACCCAGTACTTC	TRBV6-9	TRBJ2-5	TRBD1	-
CASSSQQGRTYGYTF	TGTGCCAGCAGCTCTCAACAGGGGAGGACCTATGGCTACACCTTC	TRBV7-8	TRBJ1-2	TRBD1	-
CASDSTGNTEAFF	TGCGCCAGCGACTCGACAGGCAACACTGAAGCTTTCTTT	TRBV5-1	TRBJ1-1	-	many
CASSAGGLAGSSYNEQFF	TGTGCCAGCAGCGCAGGGGGATTAGCGGGGAGCTCCTACAATGAGCAGTTCTTC	TRBV9	TRBJ2-1	-	-
CASSHRDREASDGYTF	TGTGCCAGCAGCCACCGGGACAGGGAGGCCTCGGATGGCTACACCTTC	TRBV7-9	TRBJ1-2	TRBD1	-
CASSYRQREIATGELFF	TGTGCCAGCAGTTACCGGCAGCGGGAGATAGCCACCGGGGAGCTGTTTTTT	TRBV6-5	TRBJ2-2	TRBD2	many
CASTWDSNTEAFF	TGCGCCAGCACCTGGGACTCCAACACTGAAGCTTTCTTT	TRBV5-1	TRBJ1-1	-	many
CASSRWTDTEAFF	TGTGCCAGCAGCCGCTGGACAGACACTGAAGCTTTCTTT	TRBV28	TRBJ1-1	-	many
CASSEGPYQETQYF	TGTGCCAGCAGTGAGGGGCCGTACCAAGAGACCCAGTACTTC	TRBV12-3/TRBV12-4	TRBJ2-5	-	many
CASSLEGRYEQYF	TGTGCCAGCAGTTTGGAGGGACGCTACGAGCAGTACTTC	TRBV27	TRBJ2-7	-	many
CASSSPGTSGSGYSYEQYF	TGTGCCAGCAGCTCTCCCGGGACTAGCGGGAGCGGATACTCCTACGAGCAGTACTTC	TRBV7-9	TRBJ2-7	TRBD2	few
CASSLSGGMGYEQYF	TGTGCCAGCAGTTTATCTGGGGGAATGGGCTACGAGCAGTACTTC	TRBV28	TRBJ2-7	-	many
CAIRLGLADYEQYF	TGTGCCATCAGGCTAGGACTAGCGGACTACGAGCAGTACTTC	TRBV10-3	TRBJ2-7	TRBD2	-
CSATGSGSTDTQYF	TGCAGTGCCACCGGCAGCGGGAGCACAGATACGCAGTATTTT	TRBV20-1	TRBJ2-3	-	few
CASSRRLEAFF	TGCGCCAGCAGCCGTCGACTGGAAGCTTTCTTT	TRBV4-1	TRBJ1-1	-	many
CASSQADRESQPQHF	TGCGCCAGCAGCCAAGCCGACAGGGAAAGTCAGCCCCAGCATTTT	TRBV4-1	TRBJ1-5	TRBD1	few